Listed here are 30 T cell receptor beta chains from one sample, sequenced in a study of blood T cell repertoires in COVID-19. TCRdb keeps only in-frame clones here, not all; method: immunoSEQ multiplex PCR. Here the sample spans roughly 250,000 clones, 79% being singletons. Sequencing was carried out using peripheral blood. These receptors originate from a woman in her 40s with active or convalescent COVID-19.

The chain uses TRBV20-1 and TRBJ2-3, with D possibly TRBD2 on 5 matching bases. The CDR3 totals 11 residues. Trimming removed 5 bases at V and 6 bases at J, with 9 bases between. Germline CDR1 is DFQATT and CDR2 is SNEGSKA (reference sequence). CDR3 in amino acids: CSADPGDTQYF. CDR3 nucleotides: TGCAGTGCTGACCCGGGGGATACGCAGTATTTT.

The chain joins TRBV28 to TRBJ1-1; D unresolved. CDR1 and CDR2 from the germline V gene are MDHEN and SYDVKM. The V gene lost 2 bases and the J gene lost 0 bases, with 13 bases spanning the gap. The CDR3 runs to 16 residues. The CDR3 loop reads CASSLRAILMNTEAFF. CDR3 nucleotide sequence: TGTGCCAGCAGTTTAAGAGCTATCCTTATGAACACTGAAGCTTTCTTT.

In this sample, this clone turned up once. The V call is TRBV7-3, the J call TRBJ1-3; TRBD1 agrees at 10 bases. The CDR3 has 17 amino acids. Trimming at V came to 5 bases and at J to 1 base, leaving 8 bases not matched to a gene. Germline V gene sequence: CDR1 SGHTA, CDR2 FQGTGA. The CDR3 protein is CASSLRGTGESGNTIYF. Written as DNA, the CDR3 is TGTGCCAGCAGCCTCCGCGGGACAGGGGAATCTGGAAACACCATATATTTT.

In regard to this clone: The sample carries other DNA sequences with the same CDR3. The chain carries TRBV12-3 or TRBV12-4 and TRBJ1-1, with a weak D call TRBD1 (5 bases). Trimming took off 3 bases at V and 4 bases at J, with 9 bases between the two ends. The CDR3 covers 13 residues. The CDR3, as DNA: TGTGCCAGCAGTTTTAGGAGGGGCACTGAAGCTTTCTTT. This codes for CASSFRRGTEAFF.

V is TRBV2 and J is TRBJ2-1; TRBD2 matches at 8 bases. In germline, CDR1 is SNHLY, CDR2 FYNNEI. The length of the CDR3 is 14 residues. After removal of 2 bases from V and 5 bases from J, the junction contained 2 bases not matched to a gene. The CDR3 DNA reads TGTGCCAGCAGTGAAAGCGGGGGCGACAATGAGCAGTTCTTC. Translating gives CASSESGGDNEQFF.

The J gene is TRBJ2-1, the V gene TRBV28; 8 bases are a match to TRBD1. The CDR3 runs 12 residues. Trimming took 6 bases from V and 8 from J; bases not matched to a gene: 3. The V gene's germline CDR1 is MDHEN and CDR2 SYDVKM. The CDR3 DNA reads TGTGCCAGCAGGGGACAGGCCGATGAGCAGTTCTTC. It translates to CASRGQADEQFF.

CDR3 nucleotide sequence: TGTGCCAGCAGTGGACAGGGGGTCGGGGAAAAACTGTTTTTT. As protein: CASSGQGVGEKLFF. This chain uses TRBV28 with TRBJ1-4; 10 nucleotides match TRBD1. The length of the CDR3 is 14 residues. Germline CDR1 reads MDHEN; CDR2 reads SYDVKM. V was clipped by 5 bases and J by 8 bases; unmatched bases: 5.

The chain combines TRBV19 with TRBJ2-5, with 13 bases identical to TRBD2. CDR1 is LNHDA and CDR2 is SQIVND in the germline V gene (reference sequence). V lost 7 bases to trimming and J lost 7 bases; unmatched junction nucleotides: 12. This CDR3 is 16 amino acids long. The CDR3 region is CASTSPGLAGLGTQYF. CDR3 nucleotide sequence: TGTGCCAGTACTTCTCCGGGACTAGCGGGGTTGGGGACCCAGTACTTC.

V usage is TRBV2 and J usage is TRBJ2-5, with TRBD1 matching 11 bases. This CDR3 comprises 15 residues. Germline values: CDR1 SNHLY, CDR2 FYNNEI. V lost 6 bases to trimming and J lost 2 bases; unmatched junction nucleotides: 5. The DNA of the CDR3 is TGTGCCAGCAGAACGGACAGGGGGCTGCAAGAGACCCAGTACTTC. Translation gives CASRTDRGLQETQYF.

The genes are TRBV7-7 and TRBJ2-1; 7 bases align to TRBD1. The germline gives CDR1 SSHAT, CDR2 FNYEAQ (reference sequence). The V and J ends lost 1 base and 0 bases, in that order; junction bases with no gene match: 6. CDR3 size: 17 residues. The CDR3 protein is CASSLGTGASSYNEQFF. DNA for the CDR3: TGTGCCAGCAGCTTAGGTACAGGGGCGAGCTCCTACAATGAGCAGTTCTTC.

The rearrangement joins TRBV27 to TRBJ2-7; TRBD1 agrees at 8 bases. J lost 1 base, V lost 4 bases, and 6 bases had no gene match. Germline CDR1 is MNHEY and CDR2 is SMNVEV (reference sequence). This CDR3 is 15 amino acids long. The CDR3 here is CASSSPRQGSYEQYF. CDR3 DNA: TGTGCCAGCAGTTCCCCTCGACAGGGGTCCTACGAGCAGTACTTC.

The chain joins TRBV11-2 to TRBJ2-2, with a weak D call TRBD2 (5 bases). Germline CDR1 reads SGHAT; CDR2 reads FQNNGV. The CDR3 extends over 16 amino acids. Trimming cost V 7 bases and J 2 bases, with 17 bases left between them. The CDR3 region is CASTRTGIGNTGELFF. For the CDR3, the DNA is TGTGCCAGCACACGGACGGGGATAGGCAACACCGGGGAGCTGTTTTTT.

CDR3 residues: CASSLIFNTEAFF. The CDR3 nucleotides read TGTGCCAGCAGTTTAATATTTAACACTGAAGCTTTCTTT. The J gene is TRBJ1-1, the V gene TRBV28; D gene unclear. V lost 2 bases and J 2 bases, leaving 6 bases between the germline ends. The CDR3 runs to 13 residues. Germline V gene data show CDR1 as MDHEN and CDR2 as SYDVKM.

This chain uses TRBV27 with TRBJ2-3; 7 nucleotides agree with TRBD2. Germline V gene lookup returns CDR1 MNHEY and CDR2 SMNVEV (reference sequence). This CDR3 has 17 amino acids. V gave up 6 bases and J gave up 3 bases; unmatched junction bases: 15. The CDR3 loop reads CASSQRLTGLTTDTQYF. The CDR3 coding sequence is TGTGCCAGCAGCCAACGTTTGACGGGACTAACAACAGATACGCAGTATTTT.

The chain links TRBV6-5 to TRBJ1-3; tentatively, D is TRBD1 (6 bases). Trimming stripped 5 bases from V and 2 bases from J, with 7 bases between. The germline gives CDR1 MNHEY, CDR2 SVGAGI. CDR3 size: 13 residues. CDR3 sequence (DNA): TGTGCCAGCAGTAACAGGGCTGGAAACACCATATATTTT. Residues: CASSNRAGNTIYF.

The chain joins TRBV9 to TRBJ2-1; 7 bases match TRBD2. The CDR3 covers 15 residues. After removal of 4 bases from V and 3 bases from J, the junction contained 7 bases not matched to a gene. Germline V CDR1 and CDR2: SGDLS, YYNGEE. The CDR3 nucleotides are TGTGCCAGCAGCCCGGGGACGGGAGGCTACAATGAGCAGTTCTTC. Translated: CASSPGTGGYNEQFF.

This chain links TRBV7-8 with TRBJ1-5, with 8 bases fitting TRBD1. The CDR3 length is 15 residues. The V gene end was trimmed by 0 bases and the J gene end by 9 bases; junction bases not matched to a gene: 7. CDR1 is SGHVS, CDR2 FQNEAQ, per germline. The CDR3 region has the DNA TGTGCCAGCAGCTTAGCGAGATTAGGGACAGGGCCCCAGCATTTT. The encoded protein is CASSLARLGTGPQHF. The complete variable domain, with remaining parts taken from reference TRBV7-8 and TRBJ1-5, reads GAGVSQSPRYKVAKRGQDVALRCDPISGHVSLFWYQQALGQGPEFLTYFQNEAQLDKSGLPSDRFFAERPEGSVSTLKIQRTQQEDSAVYLCASSLARLGTGPQHFGDGTRLSIL.

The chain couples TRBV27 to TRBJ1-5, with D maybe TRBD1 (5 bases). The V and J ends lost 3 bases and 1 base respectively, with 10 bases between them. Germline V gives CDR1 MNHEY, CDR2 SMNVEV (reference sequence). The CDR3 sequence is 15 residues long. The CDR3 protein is CASSLAQGSNQPQHF. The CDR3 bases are TGTGCCAGCAGTTTGGCCCAGGGCAGCAATCAGCCCCAGCATTTT.

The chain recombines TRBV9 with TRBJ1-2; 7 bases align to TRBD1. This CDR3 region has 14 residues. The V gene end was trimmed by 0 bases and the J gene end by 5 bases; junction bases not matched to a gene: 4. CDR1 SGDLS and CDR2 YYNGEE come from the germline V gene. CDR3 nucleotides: TGTGCCAGCAGCGTAGAGGGGGCAGGGTATGGCTACACCTTC. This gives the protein CASSVEGAGYGYTF.

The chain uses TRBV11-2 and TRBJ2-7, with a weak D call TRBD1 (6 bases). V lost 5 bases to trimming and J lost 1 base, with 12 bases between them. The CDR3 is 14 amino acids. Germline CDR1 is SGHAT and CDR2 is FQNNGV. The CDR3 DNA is TGTGCCAGCAGCCCAAGACAGGCTTCCTACGAGCAGTACTTC. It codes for CASSPRQASYEQYF. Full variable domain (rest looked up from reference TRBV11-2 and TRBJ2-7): EAGVAQSPRYKIIEKRQSVAFWCNPISGHATLYWYQQILGQGPKLLIQFQNNGVVDDSQLPKDRFSAERLKGVDSTLKIQPAKLEDSAVYLCASSPRQASYEQYFGPGTRLTVT.

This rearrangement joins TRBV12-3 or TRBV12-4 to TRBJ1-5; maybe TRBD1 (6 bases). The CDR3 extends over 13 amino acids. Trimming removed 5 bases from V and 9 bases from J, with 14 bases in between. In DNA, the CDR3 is TGTGCCAGCAGTACGGACAGTCTATTGCCCCAGCATTTT. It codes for CASSTDSLLPQHF.

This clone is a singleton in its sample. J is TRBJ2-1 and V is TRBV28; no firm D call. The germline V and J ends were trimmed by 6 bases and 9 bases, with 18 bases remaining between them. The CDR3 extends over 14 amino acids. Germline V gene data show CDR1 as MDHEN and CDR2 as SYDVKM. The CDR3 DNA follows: TGTGCCAGCAGCACGCGCATCCTCCGCGGTGAGCAGTTCTTC. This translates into CASSTRILRGEQFF.

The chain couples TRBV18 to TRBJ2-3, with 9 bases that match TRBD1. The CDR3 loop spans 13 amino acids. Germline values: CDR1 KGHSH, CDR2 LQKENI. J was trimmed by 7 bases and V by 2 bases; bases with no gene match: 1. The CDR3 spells CASSPTGGHTQYF. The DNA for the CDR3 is TGTGCCAGCTCACCAACAGGGGGCCATACGCAGTATTTT.

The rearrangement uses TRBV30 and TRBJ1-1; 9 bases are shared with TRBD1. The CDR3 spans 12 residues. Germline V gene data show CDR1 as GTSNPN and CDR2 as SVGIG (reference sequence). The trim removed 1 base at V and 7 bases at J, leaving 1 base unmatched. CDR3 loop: CAWSGQGDEAFF. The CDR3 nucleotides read TGTGCCTGGAGTGGACAGGGGGATGAAGCTTTCTTT.

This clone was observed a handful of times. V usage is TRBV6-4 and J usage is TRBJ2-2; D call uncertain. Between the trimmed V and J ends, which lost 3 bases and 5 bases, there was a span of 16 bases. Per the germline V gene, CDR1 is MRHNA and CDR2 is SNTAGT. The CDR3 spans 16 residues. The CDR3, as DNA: TGTGCCAGCAGTGAAGGATCTAGTCAATGGACCGGGGAGCTGTTTTTT. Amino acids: CASSEGSSQWTGELFF.

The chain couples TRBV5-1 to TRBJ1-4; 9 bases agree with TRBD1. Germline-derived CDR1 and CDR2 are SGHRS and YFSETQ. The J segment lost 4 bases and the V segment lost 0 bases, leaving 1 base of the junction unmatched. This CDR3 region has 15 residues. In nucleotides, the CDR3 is TGCGCCAGCAGCTTGGCGGGACAGGGTAATGAAAAACTGTTTTTT. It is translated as CASSLAGQGNEKLFF. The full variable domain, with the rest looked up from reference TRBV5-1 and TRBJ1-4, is KAGVTQTPRYLIKTRGQQVTLSCSPISGHRSVSWYQQTPGQGLQFLFEYFSETQRNKGNFPGRFSGRQFSNSRSEMNVSTLELGDSALYLCASSLAGQGNEKLFFGSGTQLSVL.

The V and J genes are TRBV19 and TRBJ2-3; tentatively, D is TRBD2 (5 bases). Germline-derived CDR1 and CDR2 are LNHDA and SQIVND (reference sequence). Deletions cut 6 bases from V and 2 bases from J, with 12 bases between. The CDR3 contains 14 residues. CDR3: CASRRVLSTDTQYF. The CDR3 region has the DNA TGTGCCAGTAGGAGGGTTTTGTCCACAGATACGCAGTATTTT.

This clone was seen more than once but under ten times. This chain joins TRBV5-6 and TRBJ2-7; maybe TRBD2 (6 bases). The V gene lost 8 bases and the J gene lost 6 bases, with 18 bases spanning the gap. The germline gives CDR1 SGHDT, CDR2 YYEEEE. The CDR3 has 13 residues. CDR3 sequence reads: CASRAGLPGEQYF. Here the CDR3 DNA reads TGTGCCAGTAGGGCGGGGTTACCTGGCGAGCAGTACTTC. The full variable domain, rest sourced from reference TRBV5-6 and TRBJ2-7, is DAGVTQSPTHLIKTRGQQVTLRCSPKSGHDTVSWYQQALGQGPQFIFQYYEEEERQRGNFPDRFSGHQFPNYSSELNVNALLLGDSALYLCASRAGLPGEQYFGPGTRLTVT.

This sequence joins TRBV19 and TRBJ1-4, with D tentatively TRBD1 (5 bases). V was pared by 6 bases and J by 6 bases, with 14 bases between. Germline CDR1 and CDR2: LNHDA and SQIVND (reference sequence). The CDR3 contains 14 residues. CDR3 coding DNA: TGTGCCAGTAGACGGGGGTCCGGATATGAAAAACTGTTTTTT. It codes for CASRRGSGYEKLFF.

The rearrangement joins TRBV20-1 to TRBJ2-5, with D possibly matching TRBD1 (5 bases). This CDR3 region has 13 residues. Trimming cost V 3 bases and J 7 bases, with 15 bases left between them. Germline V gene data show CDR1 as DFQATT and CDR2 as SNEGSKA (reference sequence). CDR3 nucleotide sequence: TGCAGTGCTAGTCACCAGGGTCCCGCGACCCAGTACTTC. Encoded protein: CSASHQGPATQYF.